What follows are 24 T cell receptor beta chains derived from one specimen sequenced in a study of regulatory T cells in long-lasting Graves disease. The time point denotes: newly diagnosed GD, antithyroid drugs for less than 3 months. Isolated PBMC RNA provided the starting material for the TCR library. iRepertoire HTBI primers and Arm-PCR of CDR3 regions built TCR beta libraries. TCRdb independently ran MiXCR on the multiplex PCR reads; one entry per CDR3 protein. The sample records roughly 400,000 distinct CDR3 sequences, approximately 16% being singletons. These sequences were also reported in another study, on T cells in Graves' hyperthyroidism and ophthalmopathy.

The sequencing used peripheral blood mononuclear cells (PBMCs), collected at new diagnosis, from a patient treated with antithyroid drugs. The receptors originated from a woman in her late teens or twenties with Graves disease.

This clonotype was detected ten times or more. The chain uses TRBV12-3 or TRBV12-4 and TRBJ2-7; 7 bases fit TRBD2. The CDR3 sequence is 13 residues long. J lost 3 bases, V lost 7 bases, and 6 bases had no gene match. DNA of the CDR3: TGTGCCAGCACTAAAACGGGGGGCTACGAGCAGTACTTC. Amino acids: CASTKTGGYEQYF.

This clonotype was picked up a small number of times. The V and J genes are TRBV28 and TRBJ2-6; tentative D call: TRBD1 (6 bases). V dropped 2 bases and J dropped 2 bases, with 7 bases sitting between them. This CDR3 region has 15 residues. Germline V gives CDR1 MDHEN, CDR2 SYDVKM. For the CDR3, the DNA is TGTGCCAGCAGTTTAACAGGGCCTGGGGCCAACGTCCTGACTTTC. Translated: CASSLTGPGANVLTF. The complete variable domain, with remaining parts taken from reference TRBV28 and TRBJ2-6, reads DVKVTQSSRYLVKRTGEKVFLECVQDMDHENMFWYRQDPGLGLRLIYFSYDVKMKEKGDIPEGYSVSREKKERFSLILESASTNQTSMYLCASSLTGPGANVLTFGAGSRLTVL.

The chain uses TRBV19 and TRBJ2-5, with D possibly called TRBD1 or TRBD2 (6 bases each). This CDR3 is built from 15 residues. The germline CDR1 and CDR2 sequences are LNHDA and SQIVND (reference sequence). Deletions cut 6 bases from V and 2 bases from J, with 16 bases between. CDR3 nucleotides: TGTGCCAGTAGCTACCTAGGGGGGTCTCAAGAGACCCAGTACTTC. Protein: CASSYLGGSQETQYF.

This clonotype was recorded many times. As DNA, the CDR3 is TGTGCCAGCAGTCCGGGTACTCTCCGGGACAGGGACAATGAGCAGTTCTTC. This gives the protein CASSPGTLRDRDNEQFF. The V call is TRBV28, the J call TRBJ2-1; 9 positions agree with TRBD1. This CDR3 comprises 17 residues. The germline gives CDR1 MDHEN, CDR2 SYDVKM. V was clipped by 5 bases and J by 5 bases; unmatched bases: 13.

The CDR3: CSAGMTSVYETQYF. CDR3 nucleotide sequence: TGCAGTGCTGGGATGACTAGTGTCTATGAGACCCAGTACTTC. The rearrangement links TRBV20-1 to TRBJ2-5, with TRBD2 as a possible D gene (6 bases). Germline V gene data show CDR1 as DFQATT and CDR2 as SNEGSKA (reference sequence). CDR3 size: 14 residues. Between the trimmed V and J ends, which lost 5 bases and 5 bases, there was a span of 18 bases.

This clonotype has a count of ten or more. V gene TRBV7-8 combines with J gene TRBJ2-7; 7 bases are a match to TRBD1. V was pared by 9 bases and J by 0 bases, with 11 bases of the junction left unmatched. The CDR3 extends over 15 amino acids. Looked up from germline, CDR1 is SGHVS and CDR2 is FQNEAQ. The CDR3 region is CASKTGSPSSYEQYF. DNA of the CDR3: TGTGCCAGTAAGACAGGGTCTCCGAGCTCCTACGAGCAGTACTTC.

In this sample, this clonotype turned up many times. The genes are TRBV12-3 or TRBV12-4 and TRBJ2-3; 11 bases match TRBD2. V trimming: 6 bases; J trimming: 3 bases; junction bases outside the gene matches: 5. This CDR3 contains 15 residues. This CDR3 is CASSTSGRTTDTQYF. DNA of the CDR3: TGTGCCAGCAGCACTAGCGGGAGAACTACAGATACGCAGTATTTT.

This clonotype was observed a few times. The chain's CDR3 is CASSVVGSRTYNEQFF. CDR3 nucleotide sequence: TGTGCCAGCAGCGTAGTGGGGAGTCGCACCTACAATGAGCAGTTCTTC. The V call is TRBV9, the J call TRBJ2-1; TRBD2 might be the D (5 bases). Germline V CDR1 and CDR2: SGDLS, YYNGEE. This CDR3 is 16 amino acids long. V dropped 0 bases and J dropped 2 bases, with 12 bases sitting between them.

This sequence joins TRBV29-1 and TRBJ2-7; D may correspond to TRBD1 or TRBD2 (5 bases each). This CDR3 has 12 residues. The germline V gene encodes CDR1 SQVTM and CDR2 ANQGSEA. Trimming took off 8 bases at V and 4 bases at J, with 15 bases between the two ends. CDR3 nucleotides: TGCAGCACTCCGGGACCTCCTTACGAGCAGTACTTC. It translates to CSTPGPPYEQYF.

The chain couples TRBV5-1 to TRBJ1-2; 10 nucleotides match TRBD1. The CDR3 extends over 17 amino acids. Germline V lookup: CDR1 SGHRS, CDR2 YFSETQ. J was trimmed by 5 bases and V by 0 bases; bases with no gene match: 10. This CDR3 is CASSLVGTGAGQYGYTF. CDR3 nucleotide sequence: TGCGCCAGCAGCTTGGTCGGGACAGGGGCGGGGCAGTATGGCTACACCTTC.

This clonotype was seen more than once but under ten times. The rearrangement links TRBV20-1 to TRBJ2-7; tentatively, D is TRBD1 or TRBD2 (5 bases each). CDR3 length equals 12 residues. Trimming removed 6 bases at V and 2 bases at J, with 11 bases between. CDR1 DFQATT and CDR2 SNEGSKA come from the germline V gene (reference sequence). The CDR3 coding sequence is TGCAGTGCCGCGGGCAGGGCCTACGAGCAGTACTTC. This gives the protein CSAAGRAYEQYF.

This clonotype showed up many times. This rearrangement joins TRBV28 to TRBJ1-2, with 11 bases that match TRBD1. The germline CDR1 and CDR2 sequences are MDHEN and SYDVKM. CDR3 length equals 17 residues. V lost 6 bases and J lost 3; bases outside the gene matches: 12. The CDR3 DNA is TGTGCCAGCAGAACTATGGGACAGGGGGTATCCTACTATGGCTACACCTTC. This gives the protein CASRTMGQGVSYYGYTF.

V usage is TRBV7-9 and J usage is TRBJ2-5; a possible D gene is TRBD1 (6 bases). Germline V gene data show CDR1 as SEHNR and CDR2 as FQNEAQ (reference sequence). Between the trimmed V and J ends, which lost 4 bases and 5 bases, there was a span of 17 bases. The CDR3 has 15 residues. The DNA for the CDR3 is TGTGCCAGCAGCTGGCGCCGGTTGGGGGCTGAGACCCAGTACTTC. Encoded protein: CASSWRRLGAETQYF.

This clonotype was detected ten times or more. The CDR3 DNA reads TGTGCCTGGACTAGGGGAGGAGATACGCAGTATTTT. It is translated as CAWTRGGDTQYF. This rearrangement joins TRBV30 to TRBJ2-3; tentative D call: TRBD2 (6 bases). This CDR3 is 12 amino acids long. Trimming took 4 bases from V and 5 from J, leaving 10 bases between them. Germline lookup yields CDR1 GTSNPN and CDR2 SVGIG (reference sequence).

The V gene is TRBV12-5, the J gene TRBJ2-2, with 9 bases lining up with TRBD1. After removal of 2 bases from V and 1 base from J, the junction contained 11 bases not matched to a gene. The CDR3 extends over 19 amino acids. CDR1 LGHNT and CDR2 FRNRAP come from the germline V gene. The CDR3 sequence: CASGLLREPGQGNTGELFF. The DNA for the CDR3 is TGTGCTAGTGGTTTGCTCCGTGAGCCGGGACAGGGGAACACCGGGGAGCTGTTTTTT.

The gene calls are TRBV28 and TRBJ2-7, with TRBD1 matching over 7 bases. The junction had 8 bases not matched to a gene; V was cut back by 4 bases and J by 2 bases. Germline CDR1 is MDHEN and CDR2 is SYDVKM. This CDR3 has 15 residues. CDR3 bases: TGTGCCAGCAGTTCGATAAGGGACAGTACCTACGAGCAGTACTTC. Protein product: CASSSIRDSTYEQYF.

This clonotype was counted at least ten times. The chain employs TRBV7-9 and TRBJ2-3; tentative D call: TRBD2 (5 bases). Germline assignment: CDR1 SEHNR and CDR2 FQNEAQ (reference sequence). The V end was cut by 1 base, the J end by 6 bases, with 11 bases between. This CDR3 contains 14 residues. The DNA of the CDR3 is TGTGCCAGCAGCTTAGTAGGTAGCGTGGATACGCAGTATTTT. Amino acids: CASSLVGSVDTQYF. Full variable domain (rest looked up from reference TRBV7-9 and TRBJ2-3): DTGVSQNPRHKITKRGQNVTFRCDPISEHNRLYWYRQTLGQGPEFLTYFQNEAQLEKSRLLSDRFSAERPKGSFSTLEIQRTEQGDSAMYLCASSLVGSVDTQYFGPGTRLTVL.

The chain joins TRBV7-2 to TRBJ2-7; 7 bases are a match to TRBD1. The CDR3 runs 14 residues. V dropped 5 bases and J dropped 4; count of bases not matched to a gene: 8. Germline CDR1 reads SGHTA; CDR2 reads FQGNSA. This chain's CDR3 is CASSPDRVGYEQYF. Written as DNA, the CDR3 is TGTGCCAGCAGCCCTGACAGGGTGGGGTACGAGCAGTACTTC. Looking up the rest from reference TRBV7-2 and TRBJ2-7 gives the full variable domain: GAGVSQSPSNKVTEKGKDVELRCDPISGHTALYWYRQSLGQGLEFLIYFQGNSAPDKSGLPSDRFSAERTGGSVSTLTIQRTQQEDSAVYLCASSPDRVGYEQYFGPGTRLTVT.

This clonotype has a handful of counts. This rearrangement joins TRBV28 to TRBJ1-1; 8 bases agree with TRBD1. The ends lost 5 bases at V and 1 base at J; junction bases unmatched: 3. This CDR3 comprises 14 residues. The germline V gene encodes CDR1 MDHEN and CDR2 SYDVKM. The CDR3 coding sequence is TGTGCCAGCAGTGCAGGGGGCTCGAACACTGAAGCTTTCTTT. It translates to CASSAGGSNTEAFF. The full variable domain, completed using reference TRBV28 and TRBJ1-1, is DVKVTQSSRYLVKRTGEKVFLECVQDMDHENMFWYRQDPGLGLRLIYFSYDVKMKEKGDIPEGYSVSREKKERFSLILESASTNQTSMYLCASSAGGSNTEAFFGQGTRLTVV.

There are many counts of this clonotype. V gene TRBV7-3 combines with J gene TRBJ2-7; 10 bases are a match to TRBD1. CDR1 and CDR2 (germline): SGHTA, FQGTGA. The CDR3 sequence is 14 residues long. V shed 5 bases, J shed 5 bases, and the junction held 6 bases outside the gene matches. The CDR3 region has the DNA TGTGCCAGCAGCATGGGACAGGGGAGGGACGAGCAGTACTTC. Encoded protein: CASSMGQGRDEQYF.

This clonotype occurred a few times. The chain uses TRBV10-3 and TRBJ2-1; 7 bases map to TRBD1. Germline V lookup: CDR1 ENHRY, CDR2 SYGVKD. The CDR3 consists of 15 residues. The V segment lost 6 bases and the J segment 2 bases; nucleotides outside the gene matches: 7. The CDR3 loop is CAISLMQGAYNEQFF. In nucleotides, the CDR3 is TGTGCCATCAGCCTGATGCAGGGGGCCTACAATGAGCAGTTCTTC.

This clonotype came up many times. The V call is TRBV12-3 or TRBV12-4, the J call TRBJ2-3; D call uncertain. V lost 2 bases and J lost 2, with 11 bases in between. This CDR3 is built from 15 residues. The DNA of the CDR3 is TGTGCCAGCAGTTTAAACCAGAGGTTCACAGATACGCAGTATTTT. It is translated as CASSLNQRFTDTQYF.

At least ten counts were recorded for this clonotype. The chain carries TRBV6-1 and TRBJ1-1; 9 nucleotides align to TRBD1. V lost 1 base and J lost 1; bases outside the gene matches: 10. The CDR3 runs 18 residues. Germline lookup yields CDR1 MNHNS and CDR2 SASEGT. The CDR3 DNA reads TGTGCCAGCAGTGAAGGTTGGAAGGGACAGGGTTCGAACACTGAAGCTTTCTTT. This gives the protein CASSEGWKGQGSNTEAFF.

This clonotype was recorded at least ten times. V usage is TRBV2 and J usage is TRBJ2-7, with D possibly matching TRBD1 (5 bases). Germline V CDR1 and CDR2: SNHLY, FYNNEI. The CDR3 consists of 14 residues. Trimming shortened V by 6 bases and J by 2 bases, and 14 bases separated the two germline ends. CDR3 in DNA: TGTGCCAGCAGCTCCGACAGTGCCACCTACGAGCAGTACTTC. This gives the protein CASSSDSATYEQYF.